A selection of T cell receptor beta chains follows, all from one sample in a study of blood T cell repertoires in COVID-19. The repertoire was sequenced with immunoSEQ multiplex PCR; TCRdb's copy has only in-frame clones and lacks some. The sample lists more than 35,000 clones; 70% to 90% were seen once. The sample consisted of peripheral blood. Receptors were obtained from a human donor in a cohort sampled during active COVID-19. The conserved cysteine and the conserved F or W are not part of the CDR3 here. A row's size may be missing; if present it is once, few, many or a size class.

clone_size	v_call	j_call	cdr3_aa
.	TRBV12-3/TRBV12-4	TRBJ1-3	ASSGGQGFGQD
.	TRBV15	TRBJ2-7	ATSRDRETGEQY
.	TRBV5-5	TRBJ1-1	ASSLIPGNTEAF
.	TRBV5-1	TRBJ2-5	ASSSSGSYQETQY
.	TRBV13	TRBJ1-5	ASSPVRPGPNQPQH
.	TRBV4-1	TRBJ1-5	ASSQGGGVNQPQH
.	TRBV10-3	TRBJ1-2	AISGQGTNYGYT
.	TRBV3-1/TRBV3-2	TRBJ2-5	ASSQGLAGGPTQY
.	TRBV6-5	TRBJ2-7	ASSSQGPYEQY
once	TRBV6-1	TRBJ1-5	ASSEGLISNQPQH
.	TRBV30	TRBJ2-2	AWSVQGPGELF
.	TRBV3-1/TRBV3-2	TRBJ2-7	ASSIQGMSFEQY
once	TRBV3-1/TRBV3-2	TRBJ1-4	ASSVKVGTNEKLF
.	TRBV12-3/TRBV12-4	TRBJ1-5	ASSLVRQPQH
.	TRBV29-1	TRBJ2-2	SVRLARTGELF
once	TRBV6-5	TRBJ1-1	ASFRDRGGNTEAF
.	TRBV28	TRBJ1-3	ACRQGNSGNTIY
.	TRBV4-3	TRBJ2-3	ASSPGVGATDTQY
.	TRBV28	TRBJ2-1	ASGTGGSYNEQF
.	TRBV24-1	TRBJ2-2	ATGGQGNTGELF
.	TRBV30	TRBJ1-5	AWSVGQGLPENQPQH
.	TRBV5-4	TRBJ2-7	ASSGGIGVGEQY
.	TRBV6-1	TRBJ1-2	ASSETENYGYT
.	TRBV10-1	TRBJ2-5	ASSSGLKETQY
few	TRBV5-1	TRBJ1-6	ASSFNVENSPLH
.	TRBV2	TRBJ2-3	ASSQGSGNRDTQY
few	TRBV4-1	TRBJ1-1	ASSQEMGQNTEAF